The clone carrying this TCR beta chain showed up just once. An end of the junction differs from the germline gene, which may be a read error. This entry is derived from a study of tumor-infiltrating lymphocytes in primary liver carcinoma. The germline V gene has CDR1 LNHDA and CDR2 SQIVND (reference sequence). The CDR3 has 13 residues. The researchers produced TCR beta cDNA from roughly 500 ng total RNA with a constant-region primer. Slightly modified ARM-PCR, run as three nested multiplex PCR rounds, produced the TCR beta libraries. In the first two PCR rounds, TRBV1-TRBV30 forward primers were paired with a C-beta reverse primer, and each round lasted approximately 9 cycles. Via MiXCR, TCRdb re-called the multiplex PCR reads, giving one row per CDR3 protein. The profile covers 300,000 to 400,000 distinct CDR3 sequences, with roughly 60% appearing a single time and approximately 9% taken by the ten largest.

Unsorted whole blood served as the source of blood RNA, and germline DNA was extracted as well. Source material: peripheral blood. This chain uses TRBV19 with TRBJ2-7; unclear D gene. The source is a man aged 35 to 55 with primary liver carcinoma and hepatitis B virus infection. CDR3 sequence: CASLDRLSYEQYF. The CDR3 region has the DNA TGCGCCAGTTTGGACCGCTTATCCTACGAGCAGTACTTC.